A selection of T cell receptor beta chains follows, all from one sample in a study of T cell repertoires in cytomegalovirus infection. Each CDR3 protein gets one entry after TCRdb re-called the reads with MiXCR. The sample carries fewer than 400,000 distinct CDR3 sequences, approximately 18% recorded once. The sequenced sample consisted of PBMCs. Receptor source: a human donor in good health (CMV status not recorded). Some clones in this sample may be carry-over from other donors' samples. The CDR3 runs from the conserved cysteine through the conserved F or W. The D gene is left open where the match is weak. Size is omitted from some rows. Given values are once, few, many or a class for expanded clones.

V gene	CDR3 length	D gene	J gene	clone size	CDR3 DNA	CDR3 protein
TRBV15	13	-	TRBJ1-3	many	TGTGCCACCAGCAGAGCCCCCGGAGACACCATATATTTT	CATSRAPGDTIYF
TRBV20-1	16	TRBD2	TRBJ2-1	few	TGCAGTGCTAAAAGGTCTAGCGGGCCCCTCTACAATGAGCAGTTCTTC	CSAKRSSGPLYNEQFF
TRBV27	15	TRBD2	TRBJ2-1	few	TGTGCCAGCAGTTCGGGACTAGCGGGAGAAAATGAGCAGTTCTTC	CASSSGLAGENEQFF
TRBV14	16	TRBD1	TRBJ2-4	few	TGTGCCAGCAGCCCGGCCGGGACAGGGGCCAAAAACATTCAGTACTTC	CASSPAGTGAKNIQYF
TRBV24-1	11	-	TRBJ2-1	-	TGTGCCATCACGCGGGGTAGTGAGCAGTTCTTC	CAITRGSEQFF
TRBV7-8	14	-	TRBJ2-7	many	TGTGCCAGCAGCTTGGGGACTGGGTCCTACGAGCAGTACTTC	CASSLGTGSYEQYF
TRBV24-1	16	-	TRBJ2-3	-	TGTGCCACCAGTGGTGGAACTAGCCTAGGGGCAGATACGCAGTATTTT	CATSGGTSLGADTQYF
TRBV2	14	-	TRBJ2-2	many	TGTGCCAGCAGCGATGACAGAAACACCGGGGAGCTGTTTTTT	CASSDDRNTGELFF
TRBV7-2	13	-	TRBJ2-3	many	TGTGCCAGCAGCTTTGCTACCACAGATACGCAGTATTTT	CASSFATTDTQYF
TRBV19	13	-	TRBJ2-3	-	TGTGCCAGTAGTTATACTAGCACAGATACGCAGTATTTT	CASSYTSTDTQYF
TRBV11-2	15	TRBD2	TRBJ2-3	-	TGTGCCAGCACCCTGACTAGCCGATTGGCAGATACGCAGTATTTT	CASTLTSRLADTQYF
TRBV28	16	-	TRBJ2-5	-	TGTGCCAGCAGTACCCGCGGAGGAGTGGTCGAAGAGACCCAGTACTTC	CASSTRGGVVEETQYF
TRBV7-9	15	TRBD1	TRBJ2-5	-	TGTGCCAGCAGCCCACACGGGACAGATCAAGAGACCCAGTACTTC	CASSPHGTDQETQYF
TRBV7-2	13	-	TRBJ1-2	many	TGTGCCAGCAGCCATAGTGCGTCATATGGCTACACCTTC	CASSHSASYGYTF
TRBV6-5	15	TRBD2	TRBJ2-7	few	TGTGCCAGCAGTTACTCCGGACTAGATGGCTACGAGCAGTACTTC	CASSYSGLDGYEQYF
TRBV15	16	TRBD1	TRBJ2-1	-	TGTGCCACCAGCGTGGAGGGACAGGGCTCCTACAATGAGCAGTTCTTC	CATSVEGQGSYNEQFF
TRBV28	16	TRBD2	TRBJ2-1	-	TGTGCCAGCAGTTTGTACTATAGCGGGAGCCGCAATGAGCAGTTCTTC	CASSLYYSGSRNEQFF
TRBV6-1	18	TRBD2	TRBJ2-1	-	TGTGCCAGCAGTGAAGAGGAGGCTAGCGGGGGGGCCGCGTATGAGCAGTTCTTC	CASSEEEASGGAAYEQFF
TRBV7-2	15	-	TRBJ1-1	few	TGTGCCAGCAGCTACACCGGTACTATGAACACTGAAGCTTTCTTT	CASSYTGTMNTEAFF
TRBV20-1	15	TRBD2	TRBJ2-1	few	TGCAGTGCTAGGGGCTGGCGGGGGGCCTACAATGAGCAGTTCTTC	CSARGWRGAYNEQFF
TRBV15	17	TRBD1	TRBJ1-3	few	TGTGCCACCAGCCCTCCCCACAACAGGGGCTCTGGAAACACCATATATTTT	CATSPPHNRGSGNTIYF
TRBV27	13	-	TRBJ1-1	many	TGTGCCAGCAGTTGGACGGTGAACACTGAAGCTTTCTTT	CASSWTVNTEAFF
TRBV15	14	-	TRBJ2-3	many	TGTGCCACCAGCAGGAAAGGTGGCTCCGATACGCAGTATTTT	CATSRKGGSDTQYF
TRBV20-1	14	-	TRBJ2-7	-	TGCAGTGCCGAAGACAGTCCTTTCACCTACGAGCAGTACTTC	CSAEDSPFTYEQYF
TRBV18	17	TRBD2	TRBJ2-1	-	TGTGCCAGCTCACCAATGGGTGGACTAGCGGTATACAATGAGCAGTTCTTC	CASSPMGGLAVYNEQFF
TRBV7-2	16	TRBD2	TRBJ2-3	many	TGTGCCAGCAGCTCGAGGACTAGCGGGGGGGTGGTTACGCAGTATTTT	CASSSRTSGGVVTQYF
TRBV7-2	15	-	TRBJ2-5	many	TGTGCCAGCAGCTTTGTGGGTAGCGGCCAAGAGACCCAGTACTTC	CASSFVGSGQETQYF
TRBV5-4	14	-	TRBJ2-5	-	TGTGCCAGCAGCCCCGGACCCCTCCAAGAGACCCAGTACTTC	CASSPGPLQETQYF
TRBV2	12	-	TRBJ2-5	few	TGTGCCAGCCCTGGCCCAACGGGGGCCCAGTACTTC	CASPGPTGAQYF
TRBV7-2	13	-	TRBJ2-3	few	TGTGCCAGCAGCTTCGAAAGAGCAGATACGCAGTATTTT	CASSFERADTQYF
TRBV18	17	-	TRBJ2-1	few	TGTGCCAGCTCACCATCTAGCGGACAGAGCTCCTACAATGAGCAGTTCTTC	CASSPSSGQSSYNEQFF
TRBV7-2	13	-	TRBJ2-7	many	TGTGCCAGCAGCACCCGACTAACCTACGAGCAGTACTTC	CASSTRLTYEQYF
TRBV7-6	16	TRBD2	TRBJ2-1	many	TGTGCCAGCAGCCTGGTAGCGGGAGACACCTACAATGAGCAGTTCTTC	CASSLVAGDTYNEQFF
TRBV19	17	TRBD2	TRBJ2-6	few	TGTGCCAGTATTTCCCTAGCGGGTGACTCTGGGGCCAACGTCCTGACTTTC	CASISLAGDSGANVLTF
TRBV10-3	15	-	TRBJ2-1	few	TGTGCCACAAACTCCGGGACTCGACAGTACAATGAGCAGTTCTTC	CATNSGTRQYNEQFF
TRBV7-9	15	-	TRBJ2-5	few	TGTGCCAGCAGCTTGGGGGACTTGTATTTGGAGACCCAGTACTTC	CASSLGDLYLETQYF
TRBV2	13	TRBD1	TRBJ1-1	few	TGTGCCAGCACGGGACAGCCGAACACTGAAGCTTTCTTT	CASTGQPNTEAFF
TRBV7-2	15	TRBD2	TRBJ2-4	-	TGTGCCAGCCGCTACGGCGGGGGGGCCGAGAATATTCAGTACTTC	CASRYGGGAENIQYF
TRBV7-9	14	TRBD2	TRBJ2-1	many	TGTGCCAGCAGCCTGGTCGGGAGGGCACTTGAGCAGTTCTTC	CASSLVGRALEQFF
TRBV5-1	14	TRBD2	TRBJ2-1	few	TGCGCCAGCAGCCGGACTAGCGGGGCCTATGAGCAGTTCTTC	CASSRTSGAYEQFF
TRBV2	15	TRBD2	TRBJ2-7	few	TGTGCCAGCAGTGAAGGGAAGCTAGCGGGGGCCTTCCGACACTTC	CASSEGKLAGAFRHF
TRBV23-1	19	-	TRBJ1-5	-	TGCGCCAGCAGCCTTGGCCGCAAGGGACAACCGTATAGCAATCAGCCCCAGCATTTT	CASSLGRKGQPYSNQPQHF
TRBV11-3	14	-	TRBJ2-7	-	TGTGCCAGCAGCTTATCGGCAGATTCCTACGAGCAGTACTTC	CASSLSADSYEQYF
TRBV6-5	16	-	TRBJ1-5	many	TGTGCCAGCAGCTCGGGGCCCGACGGCGGCAATCAGCCCCAGCATTTT	CASSSGPDGGNQPQHF
TRBV19	13	-	TRBJ1-2	few	TGTGCCAGTAGTATAGAACCATTCTATGGCTACACCTTC	CASSIEPFYGYTF
TRBV4-1	14	-	TRBJ2-7	-	TGCGCCAGCAGCCAAGTACAGACCCTCACCGAGCAGTACTTC	CASSQVQTLTEQYF
TRBV12-3/TRBV12-4	13	-	TRBJ1-1	many	TGTGCCAGCAGTTTCTCCGAGGGTACTAGAGCTTTCTTT	CASSFSEGTRAFF
TRBV7-2	13	-	TRBJ1-2	many	TGTGCCAGCAGCTTAGACAGGGCCGATGGCTACACCTTC	CASSLDRADGYTF
TRBV12-3/TRBV12-4	16	-	TRBJ2-7	many	TGTGCCAGCAGTTTAGTAGGGGCAGGACGGACCTACGAGCAGTACTTC	CASSLVGAGRTYEQYF
TRBV15	16	-	TRBJ2-6	-	TGTGCCACCAGCAGAGATACAGGGACTGGGGCCAACGTCCTGACTTTC	CATSRDTGTGANVLTF
TRBV28	16	TRBD1	TRBJ2-7	many	TGTGCCAGCAGTTCCCCCGGACAGGGCTACTCCTACGAGCAGTACTTC	CASSSPGQGYSYEQYF
TRBV7-8	18	TRBD1	TRBJ1-5	many	TGTGCCAGCAGCGTTCAAGGGGGCCCTCTATATAGCAATCAGCCCCAGCATTTT	CASSVQGGPLYSNQPQHF
TRBV10-2	14	TRBD2	TRBJ2-7	many	TGCGCCAGCAGTCTGACTAGCGGAACCTACGAGCAGTACTTC	CASSLTSGTYEQYF
TRBV3-1	15	-	TRBJ2-4	-	TGTGCCAGCAGCCACCCCAGCCGGGGGGCAAACATTCAGTACTTC	CASSHPSRGANIQYF
TRBV7-2	16	-	TRBJ2-3	many	TGTGCCAGCAGCTTAGCGCCTGGTACTAGCACAGATACGCAGTATTTT	CASSLAPGTSTDTQYF
TRBV7-9	15	-	TRBJ1-5	many	TGTGCCAGCAGCTCTACAGTTTATAGCAATCAGCCCCAGCATTTT	CASSSTVYSNQPQHF
TRBV10-3	17	TRBD1	TRBJ1-3	many	TGTGCCATCAGGGAGGACAGGGCCTCCCGCTCTGGAAACACCATATATTTT	CAIREDRASRSGNTIYF
TRBV25-1	14	-	TRBJ2-3	few	TGTGCCAGCAGTGAATTCTTTGCCACAGATACGCAGTATTTT	CASSEFFATDTQYF
TRBV20-1	11	-	TRBJ2-7	-	TGCAGTGCTAGCAGCTCCTACGAGCAGTACTTC	CSASSSYEQYF
TRBV4-1	16	TRBD2	TRBJ2-2	-	TGCGCCAGCAGCGGCTTTAGCGGGAGGGCCTTCCGGGAGCTGTTTTTT	CASSGFSGRAFRELFF